This T cell receptor (beta chain) appears in the sequencing data of a study of shared clonotypes between healthy human individuals. Study findings and constraints: Of the naive CD4 clonotypes, around 4.9% were shared across a few donors.

Trimming cost V 4 bases and J 1 base, with 11 bases left between them. CDR1 and CDR2 (germline): SGHRS, YFSETQ. The CDR3 totals 14 residues. Worth noting for this clone: Its antigen remains unidentified.

Assay: immunoSEQ multiplex PCR; the TCRdb copy retains only in-frame clones and omits some. The data hold under 2.5 million clones, with roughly 90% observed a single time. The clonotype was recovered from a young man in good health. Some clones in this sample may be carry-over from other donors' samples. Sequenced input: naive CD4+ T cells from PBMCs. Described subset: CD45RA+ positively selected. J is TRBJ1-1 and V is TRBV5-1; D ambiguous. CDR3 amino acids: CASSPGLANTEAFF. DNA for the CDR3: TGCGCCAGCAGCCCTGGGCTGGCGAACACTGAAGCTTTCTTT.